This T cell receptor (beta chain) was recovered during a study of STAT5B mutations in CD4+ large granular lymphocyte leukemia. Method: immunoSEQ multiplex PCR; TCRdb's copy keeps in-frame clones and lacks some. The sample lists some 30,000 clones; around 63% were seen once. Buffy coats from healthy blood donors served as controls. The CDR3 is 13 amino acids. Germline V CDR1 and CDR2: ENHRY, SYGVKD. V dropped 4 bases and J dropped 5; count of bases not matched to a gene: 5. The sample was CD4+ T cells from blood buffy coats. The sequence was collected from a human donor in good health. This chain links TRBV10-3 with TRBJ2-7; 7 bases match TRBD1. The CDR3 DNA is TGTGCCATCAGTGGGGGACAGACCGACGAGCAGTACTTC. This sequence encodes CAISGGQTDEQYF.